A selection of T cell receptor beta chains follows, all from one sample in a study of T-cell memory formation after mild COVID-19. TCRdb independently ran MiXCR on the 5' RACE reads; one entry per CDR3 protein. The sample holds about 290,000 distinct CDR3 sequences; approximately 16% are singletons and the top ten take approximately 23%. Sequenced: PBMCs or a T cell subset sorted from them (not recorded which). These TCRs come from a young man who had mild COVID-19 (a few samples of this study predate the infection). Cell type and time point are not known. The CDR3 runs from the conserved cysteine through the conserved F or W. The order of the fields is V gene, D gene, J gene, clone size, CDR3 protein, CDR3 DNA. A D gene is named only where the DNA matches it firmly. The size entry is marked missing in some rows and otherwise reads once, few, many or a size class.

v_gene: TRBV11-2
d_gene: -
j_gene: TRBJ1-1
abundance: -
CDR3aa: CASSLDLASEAFF
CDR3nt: TGTGCCAGCAGCTTAGATTTGGCATCTGAAGCTTTCTTT

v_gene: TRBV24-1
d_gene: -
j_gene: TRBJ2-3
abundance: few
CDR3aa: CAAAGGDTQYF
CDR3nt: TGTGCCGCCGCCGGGGGCGATACGCAGTATTTT

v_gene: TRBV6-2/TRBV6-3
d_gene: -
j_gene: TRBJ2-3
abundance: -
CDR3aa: CASSPNGWPREQYF
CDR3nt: TGTGCCAGCAGTCCAAACGGCTGGCCCAGGGAGCAGTATTTT

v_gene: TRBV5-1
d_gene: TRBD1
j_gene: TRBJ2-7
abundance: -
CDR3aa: CASSPSEGPGQGAGEQYF
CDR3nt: TGCGCCAGCAGCCCGTCGGAGGGCCCGGGACAGGGGGCTGGAGAGCAGTACTTC

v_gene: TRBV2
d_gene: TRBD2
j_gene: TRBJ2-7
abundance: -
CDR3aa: CASSEDHSGGKYF
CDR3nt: TGTGCCAGCAGTGAAGACCATAGCGGGGGGAAGTACTTC

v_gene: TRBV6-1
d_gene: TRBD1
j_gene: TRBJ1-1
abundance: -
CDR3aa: CASSETGGEEAFF
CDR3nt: TGTGCCAGCAGTGAAACAGGGGGTGAGGAAGCTTTCTTT

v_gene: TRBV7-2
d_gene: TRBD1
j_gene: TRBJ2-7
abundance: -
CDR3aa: CASSITTGGAGEQYF
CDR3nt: TGTGCCAGCAGCATCACGACAGGGGGGGCGGGCGAGCAGTACTTC

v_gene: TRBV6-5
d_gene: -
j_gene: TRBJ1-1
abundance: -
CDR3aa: CASRYEIKNTEAFF
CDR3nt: TGTGCCAGCAGATATGAAATTAAGAACACTGAAGCTTTCTTT

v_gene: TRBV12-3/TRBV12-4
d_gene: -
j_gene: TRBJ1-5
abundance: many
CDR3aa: CASSLVLQDNQPQHF
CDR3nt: TGTGCCAGCAGTTTAGTTCTACAGGACAATCAGCCCCAGCATTTT

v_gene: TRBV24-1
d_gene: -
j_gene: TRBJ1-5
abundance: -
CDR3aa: CATSDPHQPQHF
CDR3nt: TGTGCCACCAGTGATCCGCATCAGCCCCAGCATTTT

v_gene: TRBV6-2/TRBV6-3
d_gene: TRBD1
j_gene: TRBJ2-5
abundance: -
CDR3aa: CASSYPGQGSRGETQYF
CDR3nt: TGTGCCAGCAGTTACCCGGGACAGGGGAGTAGAGGAGAGACCCAGTACTTC

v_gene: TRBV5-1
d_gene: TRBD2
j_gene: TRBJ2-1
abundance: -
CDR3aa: CASSYLERGTYNEQFF
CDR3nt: TGCGCCAGCAGCTACCTAGAGCGGGGAACCTACAATGAGCAGTTCTTC

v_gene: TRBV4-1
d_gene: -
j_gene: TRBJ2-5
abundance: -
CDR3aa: CASSQGKGRLETQYF
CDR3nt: TGCGCCAGCAGCCAAGGAAAGGGGAGGCTGGAGACCCAGTACTTC

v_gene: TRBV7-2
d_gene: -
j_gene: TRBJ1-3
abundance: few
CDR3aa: CASGRGGGNTIYF
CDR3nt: TGTGCCAGCGGCAGGGGAGGCGGAAACACCATATATTTT

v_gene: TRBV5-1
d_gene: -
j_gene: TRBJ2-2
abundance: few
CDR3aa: CASSFALINTGELFF
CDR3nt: TGCGCCAGCAGCTTTGCACTTATCAACACCGGGGAGCTGTTTTTT

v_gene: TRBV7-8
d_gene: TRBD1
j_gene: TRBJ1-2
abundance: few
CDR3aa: CASSPGTGGSNYGYTF
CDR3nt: TGTGCCAGCAGCCCCGGGACAGGGGGCTCTAACTATGGCTACACCTTC

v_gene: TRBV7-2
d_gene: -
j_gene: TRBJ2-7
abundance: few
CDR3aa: CASSLREATGEQYF
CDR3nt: TGTGCCAGCAGCTTACGAGAGGCTACGGGCGAGCAGTACTTC

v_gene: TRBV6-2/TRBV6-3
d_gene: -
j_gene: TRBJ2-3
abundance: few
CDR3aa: CASSTPGADTQYF
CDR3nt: TGTGCCAGCAGTACCCCAGGGGCAGATACGCAGTATTTT

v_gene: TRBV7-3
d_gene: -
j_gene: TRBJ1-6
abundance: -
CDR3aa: CASSLGATTNSPLHF
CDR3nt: TGTGCCAGCAGCCTCGGGGCCACGACTAATTCACCCCTCCACTTT

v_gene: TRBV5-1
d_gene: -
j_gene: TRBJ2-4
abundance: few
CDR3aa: CASSFGRADNIQYF
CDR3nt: TGCGCCAGCAGCTTCGGTCGGGCAGACAACATTCAGTACTTC

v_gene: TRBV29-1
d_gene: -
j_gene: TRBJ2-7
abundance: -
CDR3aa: CSAKTDSYEQYF
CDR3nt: TGCAGCGCTAAGACAGACTCCTACGAGCAGTACTTC

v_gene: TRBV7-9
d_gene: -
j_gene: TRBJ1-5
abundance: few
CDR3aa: CASSLGRVGNQPQHF
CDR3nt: TGTGCCAGCAGCTTAGGACGGGTTGGCAATCAGCCCCAGCATTTT

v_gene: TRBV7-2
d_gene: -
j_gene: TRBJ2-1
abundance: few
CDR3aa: CASSSQGGGGNEQFF
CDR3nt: TGTGCCAGCAGCTCCCAGGGCGGGGGCGGCAATGAGCAGTTCTTC

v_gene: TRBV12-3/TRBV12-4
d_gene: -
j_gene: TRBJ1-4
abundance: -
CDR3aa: CASSYGDAGGREKLFF
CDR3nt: TGTGCCAGCAGTTACGGTGACGCCGGGGGACGAGAAAAACTGTTTTTT

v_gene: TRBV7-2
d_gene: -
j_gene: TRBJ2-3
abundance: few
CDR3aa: CASSLDPGDTQYF
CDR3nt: TGTGCCAGCAGCTTAGATCCGGGAGATACGCAGTATTTT

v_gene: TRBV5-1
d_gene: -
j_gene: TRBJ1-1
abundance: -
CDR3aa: CASSSAPSNPANTEAFF
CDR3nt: TGCGCCAGCAGCTCTGCTCCCTCAAACCCGGCGAACACTGAAGCTTTCTTT

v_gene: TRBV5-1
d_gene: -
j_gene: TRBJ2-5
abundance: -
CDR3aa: CASSLLVPLAGAQYF
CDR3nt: TGCGCCAGCAGCTTACTTGTCCCGTTAGCTGGGGCCCAGTACTTC

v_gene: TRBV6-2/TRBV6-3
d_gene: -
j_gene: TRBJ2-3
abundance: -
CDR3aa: CASSYSDGDTQYF
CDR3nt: TGTGCCAGCAGTTACTCCGACGGCGATACGCAGTATTTT

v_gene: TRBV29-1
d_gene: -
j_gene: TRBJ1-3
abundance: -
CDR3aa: CSVEEGIDSGNTIYF
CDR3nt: TGCAGCGTTGAAGAAGGTATAGACTCTGGAAACACCATATATTTT

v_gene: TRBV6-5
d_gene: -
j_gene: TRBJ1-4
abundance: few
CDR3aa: CASSYDRGIGKLFF
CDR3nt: TGTGCCAGCAGTTACGACCGGGGGATAGGAAAACTGTTTTTT

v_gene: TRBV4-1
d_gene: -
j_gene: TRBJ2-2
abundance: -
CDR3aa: CASSQGLLATGELFF
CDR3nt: TGCGCCAGCAGCCAAGGGCTCCTTGCGACCGGGGAGCTGTTTTTT

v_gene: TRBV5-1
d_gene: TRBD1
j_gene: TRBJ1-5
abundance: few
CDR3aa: CASSFWALWTGGARQPQHF
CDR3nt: TGCGCCAGCAGCTTTTGGGCCCTCTGGACAGGGGGCGCGAGGCAGCCCCAGCATTTT

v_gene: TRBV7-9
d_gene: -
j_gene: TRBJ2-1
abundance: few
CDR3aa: CASNPKIRVEQFF
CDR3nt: TGTGCCAGCAACCCGAAGATTCGGGTCGAGCAGTTCTTC

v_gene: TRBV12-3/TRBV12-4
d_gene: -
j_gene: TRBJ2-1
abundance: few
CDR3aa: CASSYRVDEQFF
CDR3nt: TGTGCCAGCAGTTACAGGGTCGATGAGCAGTTCTTC

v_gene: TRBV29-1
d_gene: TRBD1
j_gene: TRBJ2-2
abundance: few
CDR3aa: CSVLQGPGELFF
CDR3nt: TGCAGCGTGTTACAGGGGCCCGGGGAGCTGTTTTTT

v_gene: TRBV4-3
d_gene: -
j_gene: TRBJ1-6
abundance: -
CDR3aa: CASSQDLKGGGYNSPLHF
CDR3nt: TGCGCCAGCAGCCAAGACCTAAAGGGTGGTGGATATAATTCACCCCTCCACTTT

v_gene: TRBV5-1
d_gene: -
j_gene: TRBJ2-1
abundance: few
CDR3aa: CASSLGDPPRDEQFF
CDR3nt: TGCGCCAGCAGCTTGGGAGACCCACCTAGGGATGAGCAGTTCTTC

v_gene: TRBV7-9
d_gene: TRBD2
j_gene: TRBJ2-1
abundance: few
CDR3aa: CASSSVAGYNEQFF
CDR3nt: TGTGCCAGCAGCTCAGTAGCGGGGTACAATGAGCAGTTCTTC

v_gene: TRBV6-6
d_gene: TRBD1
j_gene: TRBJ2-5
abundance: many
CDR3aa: CASTQGALETQYF
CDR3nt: TGTGCCAGTACCCAGGGGGCGCTTGAGACCCAGTACTTC

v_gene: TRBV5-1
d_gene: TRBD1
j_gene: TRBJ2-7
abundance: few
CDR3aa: CASRRQGAISSYEQYF
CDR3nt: TGCGCCAGCAGGAGACAGGGGGCGATTAGCTCCTACGAGCAGTACTTC

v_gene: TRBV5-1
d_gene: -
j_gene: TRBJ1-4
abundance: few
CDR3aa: CASSFATNEKLFF
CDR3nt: TGCGCCAGCAGCTTTGCAACTAATGAAAAATTGTTTTTT

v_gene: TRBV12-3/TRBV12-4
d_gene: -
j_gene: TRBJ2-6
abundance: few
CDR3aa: CASRPRWGGASGANVLTF
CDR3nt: TGTGCCAGCAGGCCGAGGTGGGGGGGGGCCTCTGGGGCCAACGTCCTGACTTTC

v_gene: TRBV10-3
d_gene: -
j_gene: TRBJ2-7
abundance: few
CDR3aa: CAISESIGYEQYF
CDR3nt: TGTGCCATCAGTGAGTCGATCGGTTACGAGCAGTACTTC

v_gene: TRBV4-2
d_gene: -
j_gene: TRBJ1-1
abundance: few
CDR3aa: CASSPSVATNTEAFF
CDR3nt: TGTGCCAGCAGCCCCAGCGTAGCTACGAACACTGAAGCTTTCTTT

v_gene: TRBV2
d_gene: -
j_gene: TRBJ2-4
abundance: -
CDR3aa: CASSAIGVGDIQYF
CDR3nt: TGTGCCAGCAGTGCTATAGGGGTAGGGGACATTCAGTACTTC

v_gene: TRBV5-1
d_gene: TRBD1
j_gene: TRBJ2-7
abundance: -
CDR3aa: CASTGTDAYEQYF
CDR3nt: TGCGCCAGCACCGGGACAGATGCCTACGAGCAGTACTTC

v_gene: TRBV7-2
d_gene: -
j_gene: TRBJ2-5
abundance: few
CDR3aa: CASSLVGVQETQYF
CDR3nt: TGTGCCAGCAGCTTAGTTGGGGTGCAAGAGACCCAGTACTTC

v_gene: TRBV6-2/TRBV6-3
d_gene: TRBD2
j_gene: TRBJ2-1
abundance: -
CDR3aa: CASSHGGKQFF
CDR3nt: TGTGCCAGCAGCCACGGGGGGAAGCAGTTCTTC

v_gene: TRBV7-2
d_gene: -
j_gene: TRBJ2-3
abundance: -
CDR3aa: CASSPSVSRGDTQYF
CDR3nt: TGTGCCAGCAGCCCCTCAGTCTCCCGAGGAGACACGCAGTATTTT

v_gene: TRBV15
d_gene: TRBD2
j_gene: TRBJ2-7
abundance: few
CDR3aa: CATSRDPAGGEEQYF
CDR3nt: TGTGCCACCAGCAGAGATCCCGCCGGGGGGGAGGAGCAGTACTTC

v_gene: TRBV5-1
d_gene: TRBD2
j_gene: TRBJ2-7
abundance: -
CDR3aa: CASSFLGLAGVRHEQYF
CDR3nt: TGCGCCAGCAGCTTCCTGGGACTAGCGGGGGTTCGCCACGAGCAGTACTTC

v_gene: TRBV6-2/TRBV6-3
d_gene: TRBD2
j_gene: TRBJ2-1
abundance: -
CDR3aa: CASSFWSGSSYNEQFF
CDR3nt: TGTGCCAGCAGTTTCTGGAGCGGGAGCTCCTACAATGAGCAGTTCTTC

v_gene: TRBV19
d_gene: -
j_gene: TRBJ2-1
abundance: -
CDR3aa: CASSKWTADNEQFF
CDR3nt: TGTGCCAGTAGTAAGTGGACAGCTGACAATGAGCAGTTCTTC

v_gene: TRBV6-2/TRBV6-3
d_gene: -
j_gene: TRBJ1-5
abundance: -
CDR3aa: CASSYPAARTRQPQHF
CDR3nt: TGTGCCAGCAGTTACCCCGCTGCGAGGACGAGGCAGCCCCAGCATTTT

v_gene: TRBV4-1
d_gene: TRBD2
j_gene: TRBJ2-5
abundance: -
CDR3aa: CASSRTSGGGETQYF
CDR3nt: TGCGCCAGCAGCCGGACTAGCGGGGGGGGAGAGACCCAGTACTTC

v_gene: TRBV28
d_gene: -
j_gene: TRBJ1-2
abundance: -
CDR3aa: CASRRDPNYGYTF
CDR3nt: TGTGCCAGCCGTAGGGACCCTAACTATGGCTACACCTTC

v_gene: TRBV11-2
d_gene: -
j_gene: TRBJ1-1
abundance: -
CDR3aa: CASSPSRVEAFF
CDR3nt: TGTGCCAGCAGCCCATCGCGGGTTGAAGCTTTCTTT

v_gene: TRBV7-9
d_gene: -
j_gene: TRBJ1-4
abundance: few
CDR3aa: CASRPGRRTNEKLFF
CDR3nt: TGTGCCAGCAGGCCTGGACGGAGGACTAATGAAAAACTGTTTTTT

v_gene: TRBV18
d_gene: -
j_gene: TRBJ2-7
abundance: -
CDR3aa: CASSLRDGPYEQYF
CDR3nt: TGTGCCAGCTCACTCCGGGACGGCCCCTACGAGCAGTACTTC